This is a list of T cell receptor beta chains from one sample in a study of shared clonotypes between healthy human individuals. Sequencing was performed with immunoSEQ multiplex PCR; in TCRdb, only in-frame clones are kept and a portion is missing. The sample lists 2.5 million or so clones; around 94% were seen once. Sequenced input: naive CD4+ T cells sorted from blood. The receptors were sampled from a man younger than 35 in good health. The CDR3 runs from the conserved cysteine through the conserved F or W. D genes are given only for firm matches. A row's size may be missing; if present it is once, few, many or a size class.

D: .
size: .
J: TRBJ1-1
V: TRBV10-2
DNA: TGCGCCAGCAGTGGATCAGGGGCGGGTGAAGCTTTCTTT
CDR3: CASSGSGAGEAFF

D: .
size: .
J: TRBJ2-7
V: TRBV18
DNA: TGTGCCAGCTCACCATTCCCAAGCTACGAGCAGTACTTC
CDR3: CASSPFPSYEQYF

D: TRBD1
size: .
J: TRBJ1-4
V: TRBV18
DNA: TGTGCCAGCTCTCCGGGACAGGGGGCCGATAATGAAAAACTGTTTTTT
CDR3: CASSPGQGADNEKLFF

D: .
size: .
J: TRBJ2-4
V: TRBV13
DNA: TGTGCCAGCAGCGAGTGGGGCGGAAAAAACATTCAGTACTTC
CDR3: CASSEWGGKNIQYF

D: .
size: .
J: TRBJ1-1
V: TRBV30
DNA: TGTGCCTGGAGCCGGCAGCTAAAGACAGAAGCTTTCTTT
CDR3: CAWSRQLKTEAFF

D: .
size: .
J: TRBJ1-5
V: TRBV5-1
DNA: TGCGCCAGCAGCCCTGGGGCCAATCAGCCCCAGCATTTT
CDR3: CASSPGANQPQHF

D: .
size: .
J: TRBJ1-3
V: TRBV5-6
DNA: TGTGCCAGCAGCTTGGGAGGGATTGCAGGAAACACCATATATTTT
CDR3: CASSLGGIAGNTIYF

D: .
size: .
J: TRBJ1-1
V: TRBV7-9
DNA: TGTGCCAGTGCCTCCAACCCTCCTGAAGCTTTCTTT
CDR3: CASASNPPEAFF

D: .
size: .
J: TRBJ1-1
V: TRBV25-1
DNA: TGTGCCAGCAAACCCGACGGGATTGAAGCTTTCTTT
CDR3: CASKPDGIEAFF

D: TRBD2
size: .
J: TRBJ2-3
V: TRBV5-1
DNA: TGCGCCAGCAGCTGGCCTGGGCGGGAGAATGTCATGGATACGCAGTATTTT
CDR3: CASSWPGRENVMDTQYF

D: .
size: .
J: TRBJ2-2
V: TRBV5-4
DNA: TGTGCCAGCAGCTTGGACCTAGGACGACTTACCGGGGAGCTGTTTTTT
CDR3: CASSLDLGRLTGELFF

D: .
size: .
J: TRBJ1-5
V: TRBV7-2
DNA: TGTGCCAGCAGCTTAGATCAAGTAATTACGAGCAATCAGCCCCAGCATTTT
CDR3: CASSLDQVITSNQPQHF

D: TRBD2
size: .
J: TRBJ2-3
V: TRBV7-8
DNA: TGTGCCAGCAGCTTCGGGCTAGCGGGAGGACTCCTCACAGATACGCAGTATTTT
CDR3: CASSFGLAGGLLTDTQYF

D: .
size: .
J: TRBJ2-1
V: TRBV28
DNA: TGTGCCAGCAGTTTTTCTGGGCTAAACGGGTACAATGAGCAGTTCTTC
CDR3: CASSFSGLNGYNEQFF

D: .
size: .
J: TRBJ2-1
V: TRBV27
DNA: TGTGCCAGCAGTTTTCAGGTCGGTACGAATGAGCAGTTCTTC
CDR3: CASSFQVGTNEQFF

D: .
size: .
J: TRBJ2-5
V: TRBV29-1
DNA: TGCAGCGTTGAGGGATACCGGGACGCACAGTACTTC
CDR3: CSVEGYRDAQYF

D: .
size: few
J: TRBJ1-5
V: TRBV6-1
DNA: TGTGCCAGCAGGGGGCAGTACTTTAGCAATCAGCCCCAGCATTTT
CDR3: CASRGQYFSNQPQHF